This passage covers 32 T cell receptor beta chains from one sample sequenced in a study of T cells in women clearing cervical HPV infection. TCRdb keeps only in-frame clones here, not all; method: immunoSEQ multiplex PCR. The ten top clones account for under 40%, within a sample of tens of thousands of clones. The sequenced material came from blood buffy coat. The source of these receptors is a woman between 18 and 70 years old with a cervical HPV16 infection that either progressed to CIN3+ or cleared (not recorded which).

The CDR3 bases that were read are TGTGCCTGGAGTAGGGGAGGAGCGACCGGGGAG. Protein product: CAWSRGGATGE. The full CDR3 protein is CAWSRGGATGELFF. V is TRBV30 and J is TRBJ2-2; tentative D call: TRBD2 (6 bases). The DNA ends 3 residues before the CDR3 does, and the rest of the CDR3 is filled in from the germline J gene. Germline loops: CDR1 GTSNPN, CDR2 SVGIG (reference sequence). Trimming cost V 2 bases and J 5 bases, with 12 bases left between them. The CDR3 has 14 residues.

As concerns this clone: One end of the junction varies from germline; a read error may be responsible. Other nucleotide sequences from this sample produce the same CDR3. The CDR3 bases that were read are TGTGCCAGTAGTATGCTGGAGACGGACACT. This gives the protein CASSMLETDT. The full-length CDR3 reads as CASSMLETDTIYF. The chain couples TRBV19 to TRBJ1-3; TRBD1 might be the D (5 bases). The read terminates 3 residues before the CDR3 end, so the remaining end is supplied by the germline J gene. There are 13 residues in the CDR3. From germline, CDR1 is LNHDA and CDR2 SQIVND (reference sequence).

Comments on this clone: The read ends 3 residues before the CDR3 terminus; that terminus is restored from the germline J gene. The J gene is TRBJ2-4, the V gene TRBV7-9, with a possible D match to TRBD2 (6 bases). The V gene's germline CDR1 is SEHNR and CDR2 FQNEAQ (reference sequence). There are 14 residues in the CDR3. CDR3 sequence reads: CASAGGAGDHGQYF. The DNA read from the CDR3 is TGTGCCAGCGCTGGAGGGGCTGGGGATCATGGT.

A word on this clone: The read terminates 3 residues before the CDR3 end, so the remaining end is supplied by the germline J gene. The rearrangement joins TRBV20-1 to TRBJ1-1, with D possibly TRBD1 on 5 matching bases. From germline, CDR1 is DFQATT and CDR2 SNEGSKA (reference sequence). This CDR3 has 13 amino acids. The DNA read from the CDR3 is TGCAGTGCTAGTCCCCGCGGGGGAGGAGAA. Its translation is CSASPRGGGE. The full CDR3 sequence reads CSASPRGGGEAFF.

As regards this clone: The sequence runs out 3 residues before the end of the CDR3; the remainder is reconstructed from the germline J gene. The genes are TRBV7-3 and TRBJ2-1; 8 bases match TRBD1. This CDR3 is 15 amino acids long. Per germline, CDR1 SGHTA and CDR2 FQGTGA. J was trimmed by 1 base and V by 5 bases; bases with no gene match: 4. CDR3 DNA, as far as it was read: TGTGCCAGCAGCCCTCGACAGGGGTCCTACAATGAG. Its translation is CASSPRQGSYNE. In full, the CDR3 reads CASSPRQGSYNEQFF. The full variable domain, rest sourced from reference TRBV7-3 and TRBJ2-1, is GAGVSQTPSNKVTEKGKYVELRCDPISGHTALYWYRQSLGQGPEFLIYFQGTGAADDSGLPNDRFFAVRPEGSVSTLKIQRTERGDSAVYLCASSPRQGSYNEQFFGPGTRLTVL.

About this clone: The observed sequence ends 3 residues before the CDR3 terminus, with the missing tail filled in from the germline J gene. The chain uses TRBV7-3 and TRBJ1-1; no reliable D call. This CDR3 contains 15 residues. Germline lookup yields CDR1 SGHTA and CDR2 FQGTGA. V was pared by 2 bases and J by 0 bases, with 10 bases between. The CDR3 protein is CASSLLTEMNTEAFF. CDR3 DNA, as far as it was read: TGTGCCAGCAGCTTACTAACAGAGATGAACACTGAA. Based on the CDR3 plus reference TRBV7-3 and TRBJ1-1, the full variable domain is GAGVSQTPSNKVTEKGKYVELRCDPISGHTALYWYRQSLGQGPEFLIYFQGTGAADDSGLPNDRFFAVRPEGSVSTLKIQRTERGDSAVYLCASSLLTEMNTEAFFGQGTRLTVV.

A remark on this clone: The CDR3 end falls 3 residues outside the read, so it is completed with the germline J gene. The V gene is TRBV7-9, the J gene TRBJ2-7; D remains unclear. The CDR3 contains 13 residues. V dropped 4 bases and J dropped 2 bases, with 9 bases sitting between them. Per germline, CDR1 SEHNR and CDR2 FQNEAQ (reference sequence). The CDR3 DNA, read in part, is TGTGCCAGCAGCTATTCCCAAACCTACGAG. Encoded protein: CASSYSQTYE. The whole CDR3 sequence is CASSYSQTYEQYF.

As regards this clone: The read comes to an end 3 residues before the CDR3 does, leaving the germline J gene to fill in the end. The chain has TRBV11-1 and TRBJ2-1, with 9 bases aligning to TRBD2. The CDR3 covers 15 residues. In germline, CDR1 is SGHAT, CDR2 FQDESV (reference sequence). The junction had 10 bases not matched to a gene; V was cut back by 5 bases and J by 8 bases. The CDR3 sequence: CASSPGIAGDHEQFF. The covered CDR3 bases are TGTGCCAGCAGCCCAGGAATAGCGGGAGACCATGAG.

As for this clone: Read sequence stops 3 residues before the CDR3 end, and the germline J gene provides the missing end. The rearrangement links TRBV11-2 to TRBJ2-5; 7 bases match TRBD1. The CDR3 is 15 amino acids. V gave up 5 bases and J gave up 2 bases; unmatched junction bases: 8. Looked up from germline, CDR1 is SGHAT and CDR2 is FQNNGV. CDR3 in amino acids: CASSLIQGQQETQYF. CDR3 DNA (partial): TGTGCCAGCAGCCTAATCCAGGGACAGCAAGAGACC.

With respect to this clone: The CDR3 goes on 3 residues after the read ends, and that part is filled in from the germline J gene. The chain is built from TRBV30 and TRBJ1-6, with 8 nucleotides matching TRBD1. CDR1 is GTSNPN, CDR2 SVGIG, per germline (reference sequence). The V segment lost 0 bases and the J segment 7 bases; nucleotides outside the gene matches: 5. CDR3 length: 15 residues. Here the CDR3 reads CAWSVTGVWNSPLHF. The CDR3 bases that were read are TGTGCCTGGAGTGTGACAGGGGTTTGGAATTCACCC.

With regard to this clone: The missing CDR3 end, 3 residues past where the read stops, is filled in from the germline J gene. The V gene is TRBV10-3, the J gene TRBJ2-7; D remains ambiguous. Germline V gene lookup returns CDR1 ENHRY and CDR2 SYGVKD. The CDR3 length is 13 residues. The V end lost 4 bases, the J end lost 5 bases, and 12 bases lay between the germline ends. The CDR3 loop is CAISGPGYNEQYF. The part of the CDR3 DNA that was read is TGTGCCATCAGTGGTCCCGGGTACAACGAG.

With regard to this clone: The sequence runs out 3 residues before the end of the CDR3; the remainder is reconstructed from the germline J gene. The chain uses TRBV5-6 and TRBJ2-3, with D perhaps TRBD1 (5 bases). This CDR3 is built from 14 residues. CDR1 and CDR2 from the germline V gene are SGHDT and YYEEEE. This CDR3 reads CASSLADGQETQYF. The sequenced part of the CDR3 DNA is TGTGCCAGCAGCTTGGCGGACGGACAAGAGACG.

To note about this clone: The read ends 3 residues before the CDR3 terminus; that terminus is restored from the germline J gene. The chain combines TRBV19 with TRBJ2-7; D is unresolved. Germline assignment: CDR1 LNHDA and CDR2 SQIVND (reference sequence). The germline V and J ends were trimmed by 3 bases and 2 bases, with 11 bases remaining between them. This CDR3 region has 14 residues. Incomplete CDR3 DNA: TGTGCCAGTAGTATTGAACTCAATCCCTACGAG. Translating gives CASSIELNPYE. The whole CDR3 reads CASSIELNPYEQYF.

As concerns this clone: The read ends 3 residues shy of where the CDR3 ends; the end is completed using the germline J gene. The rearrangement links TRBV7-3 to TRBJ1-6; no reliable D call. CDR1 and CDR2 from the germline V gene are SGHTA and FQGTGA. This CDR3 spans 15 amino acids. Trimming pared 1 base from V and 6 bases from J, leaving 10 bases between. This CDR3 reads CASSLSRGLNSPLHF. The covered CDR3 bases are TGTGCCAGCAGCTTAAGTCGCGGACTTAATTCACCC.

A note on this clone: The DNA ends 3 residues before the CDR3 does, and the rest of the CDR3 is filled in from the germline J gene. The rearrangement joins TRBV7-6 to TRBJ1-4; the D gene is possibly TRBD1 (5 bases). There are 17 residues in the CDR3. CDR1 and CDR2 from the germline V gene are SGHVS and FNYEAQ. The CDR3 loop is CASSLGGGYSGANVLFF. The CDR3 bases that were read are TGTGCCAGCAGCTTAGGGGGGGGATACTCTGGGGCCAACGTA.

The CDR3 region is CASSARDFYTGELFF. The sequenced part of the CDR3 DNA is TGTGCCAGCAGCGCCCGGGACTTTTACACCGGGGAG. This chain connects TRBV9 to TRBJ2-2, with a weak D call TRBD2 (6 bases). Read sequence stops 3 residues before the CDR3 end, and the germline J gene provides the missing end. The V end lost 3 bases, the J end lost 3 bases, and 12 bases lay between the germline ends. Germline CDR1 is SGDLS and CDR2 is YYNGEE. This CDR3 spans 15 amino acids.

The CDR3: CASSSLSRNTGELFF. The part of the CDR3 DNA that was read is TGTGCCAGCAGTTCTCTATCTAGGAACACCGGGGAG. The chain has TRBV6-2 or TRBV6-3 and TRBJ2-2; D is uncertain. The sequenced fragment ends 3 residues before the CDR3 boundary, so the rest is inferred from the germline J gene. This CDR3 is built from 15 residues. Germline loops: CDR1 MNHEY, CDR2 SVGEGT. The V end was cut by 4 bases, the J end by 1 base, with 10 bases between.

The CDR3 is CASSIEEGAEKGQYF. Partial CDR3 DNA: TGTGCCAGTAGTATAGAAGAGGGGGCCGAAAAAGGT. The rearrangement joins TRBV19 to TRBJ2-4; the match to TRBD1 covers 7 bases. The read is 3 residues too short to cover the CDR3 end, so that end is filled in from the germline J gene. The CDR3 covers 15 residues. Germline V gene lookup returns CDR1 LNHDA and CDR2 SQIVND (reference sequence).

As concerns this clone: The read terminates 3 residues ahead of where the CDR3 ends, so the germline J gene completes it. V gene TRBV30 combines with J gene TRBJ2-7, with D maybe TRBD1 (6 bases). The V end was cut by 4 bases, the J end by 6 bases, with 22 bases between. Germline V gives CDR1 GTSNPN, CDR2 SVGIG (reference sequence). The CDR3 totals 15 residues. The DNA read from the CDR3 is TGTGCCTGGATCGGATTGAGTCCTACAGGGTTCGAG. Amino acids: CAWIGLSPTGFE. The full CDR3 sequence reads CAWIGLSPTGFEQYF.

A word on this clone: Read coverage stops 3 residues before the CDR3 terminus; the germline J gene supplies the remainder. V is TRBV19 and J is TRBJ1-1, with TRBD1 as a possible D gene (5 bases). CDR3 length: 15 amino acids. V dropped 1 base and J dropped 5 bases, with 14 bases sitting between them. CDR1 is LNHDA, CDR2 SQIVND, per germline (reference sequence). The CDR3 loop is CASSIGFGGETEAFF. The part of the CDR3 DNA that was read is TGTGCCAGTAGTATAGGTTTCGGGGGGGAAACTGAA.

Comment on this clone: Read data end 3 residues before the CDR3 end; the end is taken from the germline J gene. This chain links TRBV19 with TRBJ2-3; possibly TRBD2 for D (7 bases). This CDR3 contains 16 residues. CDR1 and CDR2 (germline): LNHDA, SQIVND (reference sequence). CDR3 sequence reads: CASSIWGGRGDLPQYF. The covered CDR3 bases are TGTGCCAGTAGTATATGGGGGGGGCGAGGAGATTTGCCG.

On this clone itself: The CDR3 end falls 3 residues outside the read, so it is completed with the germline J gene. This chain links TRBV19 with TRBJ2-3, with 9 bases lining up with TRBD1. Germline loops: CDR1 LNHDA, CDR2 SQIVND (reference sequence). The CDR3 length is 15 residues. This CDR3 reads CASSIAQGATETQYF. The CDR3 bases that were read are TGTGCCAGTAGTATTGCACAGGGGGCAACGGAGACG.

With regard to this clone: Sequencing ends 3 residues short of the CDR3 end; the germline J gene provides the rest. J is TRBJ1-4 and V is TRBV2, with TRBD1 as a possible D gene (6 bases). The CDR3 runs 12 residues. Germline assignment: CDR1 SNHLY and CDR2 FYNNEI. The CDR3 is CASSEDRDRLFF. The sequenced part of the CDR3 DNA is TGTGCCAGCAGTGAAGACAGGGATCGA.

In regard to this clone: The DNA ends 3 residues before the CDR3 does, and the rest of the CDR3 is filled in from the germline J gene. The rearrangement links TRBV30 to TRBJ1-1; no clear D gene. The CDR3 consists of 12 residues. CDR1 GTSNPN and CDR2 SVGIG come from the germline V gene (reference sequence). V gave up 0 bases and J gave up 7 bases, with 9 bases separating them. Here the CDR3 reads CAWSVAGFEAFF. Incomplete CDR3 DNA: TGTGCCTGGAGTGTAGCGGGCTTTGAA. Full variable domain (rest looked up from reference TRBV30 and TRBJ1-1): SQTIHQWPATLVQPVGSPLSLECTVEGTSNPNLYWYRQAAGRGLQLLFYSVGIGQISSEVPQNLSASRPQDRQFILSSKKLLLSDSGFYLCAWSVAGFEAFFGQGTRLTVV.

Incomplete CDR3 DNA: TGTGCCAGCAGCTTGGCGAGGGCGAACTCCTACGAG. Protein: CASSLARANSYE. The CDR3 reads in full as CASSLARANSYEQYF. This rearrangement joins TRBV5-4 to TRBJ2-7, with D possibly matching TRBD2 (5 bases). Read sequence stops 3 residues before the CDR3 end, and the germline J gene provides the missing end. CDR1 and CDR2 from the germline V gene are SGHNT and YYREEE (reference sequence). The CDR3 sequence is 15 residues long. The V and J ends lost 0 bases and 0 bases respectively, with 10 bases between them.

On this clone: Read coverage stops 3 residues before the CDR3 terminus; the germline J gene supplies the remainder. The chain is built from TRBV19 and TRBJ1-2; possible D gene TRBD1, 6 bases. The CDR3 runs to 15 residues. From germline, CDR1 is LNHDA and CDR2 SQIVND (reference sequence). The V gene lost 5 bases and the J gene lost 5 bases, with 18 bases spanning the gap. The CDR3 protein is CASSLATTQGYGYTF. The sequenced CDR3 bases are TGTGCCAGTAGTCTCGCCACCACCCAGGGGTATGGC.

On this clone itself: At one of its ends the junction is not consistent with the germline gene, which may arise from a read error. The read halts 3 residues ahead of the CDR3 end, with the missing end drawn from the germline J gene. The rearrangement joins TRBV4-2 to TRBJ1-4; 9 bases line up with TRBD1. This CDR3 contains 14 residues. Germline V CDR1 and CDR2: LGHNA, YNFKEQ. CDR3 DNA, as far as it was read: TGCGCCAGCAGCCACGGGACAGGGATTGAAAAA. This codes for CASSHGTGIEK. The full CDR3 protein reads CASSHGTGIEKLFF.

Comment on this clone: The read comes to an end 3 residues before the CDR3 does, leaving the germline J gene to fill in the end. The chain joins TRBV28 to TRBJ2-5; unclear D gene. The CDR3 has 13 residues. V lost 4 bases and J lost 7, with 13 bases in between. CDR1 and CDR2 (germline): MDHEN, SYDVKM. The CDR3 protein is CASSWSSKGTQYF. The sequenced CDR3 bases are TGTGCCAGCAGTTGGTCCTCCAAGGGGACC.

In the case of this clone: From the germline J gene comes the end of the CDR3, since the read stops 3 residues before it. Distinct nucleotide sequences in the sample also encode this CDR3. The chain has TRBV19 and TRBJ1-3, with D possibly TRBD1 on 6 matching bases. Germline V gene lookup returns CDR1 LNHDA and CDR2 SQIVND (reference sequence). V was trimmed by 7 bases and J by 3 bases, leaving 10 bases between them. The CDR3 runs to 13 residues. The CDR3 protein is CASTRTVGNTIYF. CDR3 DNA, as far as it was read: TGTGCCAGTACCAGGACAGTTGGAAACACC.

The CDR3 loop is CASSPRGTGNTIYF. The covered CDR3 bases are TGTGCCAGCAGTCCCAGGGGGACGGGAAACACC. The V and J genes are TRBV2 and TRBJ1-3; 7 bases match TRBD1. The CDR3 end falls 3 residues outside the read, so it is completed with the germline J gene. The CDR3 runs 14 residues. Germline trimming cut 5 bases from V and 4 bases from J; bases unmatched to any gene: 5. Germline CDR1 SNHLY, CDR2 FYNNEI.

With respect to this clone: The read ends 3 residues shy of where the CDR3 ends; the end is completed using the germline J gene. The V call is TRBV5-6, the J call TRBJ2-5, with D perhaps TRBD2 (7 bases). The CDR3 is made up of 15 amino acids. Germline loops: CDR1 SGHDT, CDR2 YYEEEE. Trimming took 2 bases from V and 4 from J, leaving 15 bases between them. CDR3 DNA, as far as it was read: TGTGCCAGCAGCTTAAACTGGGGGGGCGGAGAGACC. It encodes CASSLNWGGGET. The CDR3 in full is CASSLNWGGGETQYF.

On this clone: The CDR3 goes on 3 residues after the read ends, and that part is filled in from the germline J gene. V and J are TRBV5-6 and TRBJ2-7, with 7 bases aligning to TRBD1. V shed 3 bases and J 2 bases; nucleotides not matched to a gene: 5. The CDR3 has 14 amino acids. The germline gives CDR1 SGHDT, CDR2 YYEEEE. CDR3 protein: CASSSPTGPYEQYF. The sequenced CDR3 bases are TGTGCCAGCAGCTCCCCGACAGGGCCCTACGAG.